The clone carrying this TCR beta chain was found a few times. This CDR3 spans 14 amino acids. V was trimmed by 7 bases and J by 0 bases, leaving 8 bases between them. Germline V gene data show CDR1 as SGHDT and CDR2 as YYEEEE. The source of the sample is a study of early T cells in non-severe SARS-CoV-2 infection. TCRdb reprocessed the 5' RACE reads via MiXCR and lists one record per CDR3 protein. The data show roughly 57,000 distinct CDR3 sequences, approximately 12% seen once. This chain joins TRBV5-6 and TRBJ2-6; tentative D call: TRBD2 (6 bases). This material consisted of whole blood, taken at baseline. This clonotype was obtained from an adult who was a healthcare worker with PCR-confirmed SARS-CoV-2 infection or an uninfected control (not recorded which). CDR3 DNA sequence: TGTGCCAGCGGAGGGACCTCTGGGGCCAACGTCCTGACTTTC. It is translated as CASGGTSGANVLTF.